Described below is a single T cell receptor beta chain sequence and its context. Its matching antigen is unknown. The source of the sample is a study of T-cell reconstitution after alpha-beta-depleted transplantation in children. The library targeted TCRbeta and was prepared with unique molecular identifiers. In TCRdb, the PCR reads were re-called with MiXCR into one record per CDR3 protein. This sample has around 490,000 distinct CDR3 sequences, with over 9.5% found just once. Study results and limitations: T-cell counts and diversity at one year following transplant were attributed mainly to newly produced T cells. Recipient T cells and thymic progenitors that survived gave rise to the high TCRbeta diversity observed at day 60 in some patients. Approximately two months post-transplant, alpha-beta T cells reportedly originated from several hundred expanded graft clones.

The specimen comprised PBMCs, mostly from graft donor cells, sampled 180 days after TCRalphabeta/CD19-depleted stem cell transplant. The clonotype originates from a female patient younger than 10 who had a stem cell transplant for aplastic anemia, so the T cells may come from the graft donor.

The CDR3 sequence: CASRYSGPQKNTEAFF. CDR3 DNA sequence: TGTGCCAGCAGGTACAGTGGGCCCCAGAAGAACACTGAAGCTTTCTTT. The J gene is TRBJ1-1, the V gene TRBV28; no clear D gene. The CDR3 has 16 residues. V lost 6 bases and J 1 base, leaving 18 bases between the germline ends. Germline CDR1 MDHEN, CDR2 SYDVKM.